Shown below are 24 T cell receptor beta chains from a single sample sequenced in a study of blood T cell repertoires in COVID-19. The data were produced by immunoSEQ multiplex PCR, yet TCRdb's version contains in-frame clones alone and is incomplete. Altogether about 160,000 clones are present, about 85% being singletons, with the ten largest covering 5.4%. What was sequenced was peripheral blood. The receptor set was obtained from a woman aged 50 to 65 with COVID-19, enrolled during active disease.

The chain is built from TRBV12-3 or TRBV12-4 and TRBJ1-2; D is unclear. V shed 4 bases and J shed 1 base, with 4 bases lying between them. This CDR3 spans 12 amino acids. The CDR3 DNA is TGTGCCAGCAGTTCTATTAACTATGGCTACACCTTC. Amino acids: CASSSINYGYTF.

The chain uses TRBV13 and TRBJ2-7; possible D gene TRBD1, 6 bases. From germline, CDR1 is PRHDT and CDR2 FYEKMQ (reference sequence). V dropped 6 bases and J dropped 5 bases, with 17 bases sitting between them. There are 14 residues in the CDR3. CDR3 sequence: CASRLGQFEHEQYF. CDR3 nucleotides: TGTGCCAGCAGGCTAGGACAGTTCGAACACGAGCAGTACTTC. Together with reference TRBV13 and TRBJ2-7, the CDR3 gives the full variable domain: AAGVIQSPRHLIKEKRETATLKCYPIPRHDTVYWYQQGPGQDPQFLISFYEKMQSDKGSIPDRFSAQQFSDYHSELNMSSLELGDSALYFCASRLGQFEHEQYFGPGTRLTVT.

The chain carries TRBV7-7 and TRBJ2-1; 7 bases map to TRBD1. This CDR3 is built from 15 residues. CDR1 is SSHAT and CDR2 is FNYEAQ in the germline V gene (reference sequence). The V and J ends lost 4 bases and 5 bases, in that order; junction bases with no gene match: 8. CDR3 region: CASSSSRDRNNEQFF. In nucleotides, the CDR3 is TGTGCCAGCAGCTCGTCCCGGGACAGAAACAATGAGCAGTTCTTC.

The V call is TRBV10-3, the J call TRBJ2-2, with unresolved D. CDR3 length: 15 residues. The V gene lost 3 bases and the J gene lost 4 bases, with 12 bases spanning the gap. The germline gives CDR1 ENHRY, CDR2 SYGVKD. CDR3 DNA: TGTGCCATCAGTGATCAGGTCGGCGTCACCGGGGAGCTGTTTTTT. Translation gives CAISDQVGVTGELFF.

The V gene is TRBV30, the J gene TRBJ2-7; 7 bases match TRBD1. There are 14 residues in the CDR3. The germline gives CDR1 GTSNPN, CDR2 SVGIG (reference sequence). Germline trimming cut 2 bases from V and 3 bases from J; bases unmatched to any gene: 7. The CDR3 protein is CAWSSGTEFYEQYF. CDR3 sequence (DNA): TGTGCCTGGAGTTCCGGGACAGAGTTCTACGAGCAGTACTTC.

The chain recombines TRBV7-9 with TRBJ1-2; 7 nucleotides align to TRBD1. The V gene's germline CDR1 is SEHNR and CDR2 FQNEAQ (reference sequence). Trimming at V came to 5 bases and at J to 0 bases, leaving 6 bases not matched to a gene. CDR3 length: 15 residues. For the CDR3, the DNA is TGTGCCAGCAGCCTTGGGACAGCCGCTAACTATGGCTACACCTTC. Residues: CASSLGTAANYGYTF. The whole variable domain, filled in from reference TRBV7-9 and TRBJ1-2, reads DTGVSQNPRHKITKRGQNVTFRCDPISEHNRLYWYRQTLGQGPEFLTYFQNEAQLEKSRLLSDRFSAERPKGSFSTLEIQRTEQGDSAMYLCASSLGTAANYGYTFGSGTRLTVV.

This clone has only one observation. The chain carries TRBV28 and TRBJ1-2; the D gene is possibly TRBD1 (6 bases). The V gene lost 7 bases and the J gene lost 0 bases, with 18 bases spanning the gap. The CDR3 extends over 16 amino acids. Germline CDR1 and CDR2: MDHEN and SYDVKM. The CDR3 here is CASTRGRVWANYGYTF. In nucleotides, the CDR3 is TGTGCCAGCACCAGGGGCAGGGTATGGGCTAACTATGGCTACACCTTC.

This rearrangement joins TRBV4-1 to TRBJ1-5; 7 positions match TRBD1. V shed 3 bases, J shed 3 bases, and the junction held 5 bases outside the gene matches. The CDR3 is made up of 15 amino acids. Germline CDR1 and CDR2: MGHRA and YSYEKL. This CDR3 is CASSHNDRDNQPQHF. CDR3 coding DNA: TGCGCCAGCAGCCATAACGACAGGGACAATCAGCCCCAGCATTTT.

This chain connects TRBV7-3 to TRBJ2-2; maybe TRBD1 (6 bases). The length of the CDR3 is 15 residues. The V and J ends lost 4 bases and 3 bases respectively, with 12 bases between them. Germline V gene lookup returns CDR1 SGHTA and CDR2 FQGTGA. The DNA for the CDR3 is TGTGCCAGCAGCTCTGACAGGTCCGACACCGGGGAGCTGTTTTTT. This encodes CASSSDRSDTGELFF.

This chain joins TRBV6-5 and TRBJ1-5; D unclear. Deletions cut 2 bases from V and 5 bases from J, with 7 bases between. Germline loops: CDR1 MNHEY, CDR2 SVGAGI. The CDR3 sequence is 13 residues long. The CDR3 DNA reads TGTGCCAGCAGTTACGGGAGGGATCAGCCCCAGCATTTT. It is translated as CASSYGRDQPQHF.

The V and J genes are TRBV6-1 and TRBJ2-2, with D unresolved. V gave up 1 base and J gave up 4 bases, with 4 bases separating them. This CDR3 is 13 amino acids long. Germline V gives CDR1 MNHNS, CDR2 SASEGT. The CDR3 nucleotides read TGTGCCAGCAGTGAAGTTCTCACCGGGGAGCTGTTTTTT. It translates to CASSEVLTGELFF.

The rearrangement links TRBV4-1 to TRBJ2-7; 7 bases align to TRBD2. J was trimmed by 2 bases and V by 0 bases; bases with no gene match: 4. The CDR3 contains 15 residues. CDR1 is MGHRA and CDR2 is YSYEKL in the germline V gene. The CDR3 sequence: CASSQEGGSTYEQYF. In nucleotides, the CDR3 is TGCGCCAGCAGCCAAGAGGGGGGGTCGACCTACGAGCAGTACTTC.

This clone appeared a single time. J is TRBJ1-3 and V is TRBV24-1; tentative D call: TRBD1 (6 bases). Germline V gene data show CDR1 as KGHDR and CDR2 as SFDVKD. V was shortened by 5 bases and J by 0 bases, with 13 bases between the two germline ends. This CDR3 spans 16 amino acids. CDR3 in amino acids: CATSGAWTDSGNTIYF. The CDR3 DNA is TGTGCCACCAGTGGCGCCTGGACAGACTCTGGAAACACCATATATTTT.

CDR3 coding DNA: TGTGCCAGCAGCGAAGGCCAAGGACTACTGAACACCGGGGAGCTGTTTTTT. It translates to CASSEGQGLLNTGELFF. The chain uses TRBV11-3 and TRBJ2-2, with D maybe TRBD2 (6 bases). From germline, CDR1 is SGHNT and CDR2 YENEEA. V lost 5 bases to trimming and J lost 1 base, with 17 bases between them. This CDR3 is built from 17 residues.

The chain couples TRBV10-3 to TRBJ1-5, with TRBD1 identical over 10 bases. Germline V gene data show CDR1 as ENHRY and CDR2 as SYGVKD. The CDR3 is 15 amino acids. J was trimmed by 2 bases and V by 10 bases; bases with no gene match: 8. The CDR3 DNA follows: TGTGCCACCGGGACAGGGGTTGAGGGCAATCAGCCCCAGCATTTT. This gives the protein CATGTGVEGNQPQHF.

V gene TRBV7-2 combines with J gene TRBJ2-3, with TRBD2 matching over 12 bases. The CDR3 has 15 amino acids. In germline, CDR1 is SGHTA, CDR2 FQGNSA. With V trimmed by 4 bases and J by 7 bases, 6 bases remained unmatched. CDR3 protein: CASSSSGGAVNTQYF. The CDR3 DNA follows: TGTGCCAGCAGCTCTAGCGGGGGGGCCGTAAATACGCAGTATTTT.

The chain has TRBV7-2 and TRBJ2-5; 7 bases map to TRBD2. V shed 1 base, J shed 1 base, and the junction held 6 bases outside the gene matches. This CDR3 region has 16 residues. Germline CDR1 and CDR2: SGHTA and FQGNSA. The CDR3 region is CASSLVAWGGQETQYF. As DNA, the CDR3 is TGTGCCAGCAGCTTAGTTGCATGGGGGGGCCAAGAGACCCAGTACTTC.

This clone has more than one count but fewer than ten. This rearrangement joins TRBV6-5 to TRBJ1-2; 8 nucleotides align to TRBD1. V was clipped by 4 bases and J by 4 bases; unmatched bases: 5. This CDR3 region has 14 residues. Germline loops: CDR1 MNHEY, CDR2 SVGAGI. CDR3: CASSLDRDGYGYTF. For the CDR3, the DNA is TGTGCCAGCAGTTTGGACAGGGATGGCTATGGCTACACCTTC.

J is TRBJ2-7 and V is TRBV5-1; D perhaps matches TRBD1 (7 bases). There are 15 residues in the CDR3. V was shortened by 3 bases and J by 6 bases, with 19 bases between the two germline ends. CDR1 is SGHRS, CDR2 YFSETQ, per germline. The CDR3 nucleotides are TGCGCCAGCAGCTGGACATTGGGACAGACTAGCGAGCAGTACTTC. As protein: CASSWTLGQTSEQYF.

This clone came up a few times. The chain is built from TRBV30 and TRBJ1-6, with TRBD1 as a possible D gene (5 bases). This CDR3 is 17 amino acids long. Germline assignment: CDR1 GTSNPN and CDR2 SVGIG (reference sequence). V was trimmed by 1 base and J by 10 bases, leaving 23 bases between them. For the CDR3, the DNA is TGTGCCTGGAGTGACCTCGGAGGGCCGGGGGTTCGGTCACCCCTCCACTTT. Translation: CAWSDLGGPGVRSPLHF.

This chain uses TRBV29-1 with TRBJ2-7; 12 bases align to TRBD1. Germline V gene lookup returns CDR1 SQVTM and CDR2 ANQGSEA. Trimming took 4 bases from V and 5 from J; bases not matched to a gene: 3. CDR3 size: 13 residues. CDR3 in amino acids: CSVAGQGANEQYF. For the CDR3, the DNA is TGCAGCGTTGCGGGACAGGGGGCCAACGAGCAGTACTTC.

This clone appeared a single time. This chain connects TRBV6-2 or TRBV6-3 to TRBJ1-5; D possibly corresponds to TRBD1 (6 bases). V lost 4 bases and J 8 bases, leaving 12 bases between the germline ends. CDR3 length equals 13 residues. Germline V lookup: CDR1 MNHEY, CDR2 SVGEGT. The CDR3: CASSWSGAEPQHF. The CDR3 DNA reads as TGTGCCAGCAGTTGGTCAGGGGCTGAGCCCCAGCATTTT.

The chain joins TRBV27 to TRBJ2-5; 10 bases match TRBD2. Trimming at V came to 0 bases and at J to 5 bases, leaving 12 bases not matched to a gene. Germline values: CDR1 MNHEY, CDR2 SMNVEV (reference sequence). The CDR3 totals 18 residues. The CDR3 is CASSLSGPLAGAQETQYF. The DNA for the CDR3 is TGTGCCAGCAGTTTATCGGGTCCCCTAGCGGGGGCGCAGGAGACCCAGTACTTC.

The chain carries TRBV11-2 and TRBJ2-3; 9 bases match TRBD2. The CDR3 extends over 16 amino acids. V lost 1 base, J lost 4 bases, and 6 bases stayed unmatched. Germline V CDR1 and CDR2: SGHAT, FQNNGV. In nucleotides, the CDR3 is TGTGCCAGCAGCTTAGTAGCGGGGGACACGGCAGATACGCAGTATTTT. The encoded protein is CASSLVAGDTADTQYF.